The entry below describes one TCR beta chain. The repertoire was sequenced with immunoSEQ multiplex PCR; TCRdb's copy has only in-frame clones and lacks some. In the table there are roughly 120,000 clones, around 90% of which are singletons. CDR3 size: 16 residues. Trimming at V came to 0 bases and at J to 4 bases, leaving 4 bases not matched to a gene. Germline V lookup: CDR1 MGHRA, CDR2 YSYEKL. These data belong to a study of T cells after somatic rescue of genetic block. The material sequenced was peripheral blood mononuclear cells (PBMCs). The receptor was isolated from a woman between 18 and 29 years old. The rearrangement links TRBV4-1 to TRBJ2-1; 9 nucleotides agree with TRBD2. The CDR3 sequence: CASSQDSGGTYNEQFF. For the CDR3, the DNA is TGCGCCAGCAGCCAAGACAGCGGGGGGACGTACAATGAGCAGTTCTTC.